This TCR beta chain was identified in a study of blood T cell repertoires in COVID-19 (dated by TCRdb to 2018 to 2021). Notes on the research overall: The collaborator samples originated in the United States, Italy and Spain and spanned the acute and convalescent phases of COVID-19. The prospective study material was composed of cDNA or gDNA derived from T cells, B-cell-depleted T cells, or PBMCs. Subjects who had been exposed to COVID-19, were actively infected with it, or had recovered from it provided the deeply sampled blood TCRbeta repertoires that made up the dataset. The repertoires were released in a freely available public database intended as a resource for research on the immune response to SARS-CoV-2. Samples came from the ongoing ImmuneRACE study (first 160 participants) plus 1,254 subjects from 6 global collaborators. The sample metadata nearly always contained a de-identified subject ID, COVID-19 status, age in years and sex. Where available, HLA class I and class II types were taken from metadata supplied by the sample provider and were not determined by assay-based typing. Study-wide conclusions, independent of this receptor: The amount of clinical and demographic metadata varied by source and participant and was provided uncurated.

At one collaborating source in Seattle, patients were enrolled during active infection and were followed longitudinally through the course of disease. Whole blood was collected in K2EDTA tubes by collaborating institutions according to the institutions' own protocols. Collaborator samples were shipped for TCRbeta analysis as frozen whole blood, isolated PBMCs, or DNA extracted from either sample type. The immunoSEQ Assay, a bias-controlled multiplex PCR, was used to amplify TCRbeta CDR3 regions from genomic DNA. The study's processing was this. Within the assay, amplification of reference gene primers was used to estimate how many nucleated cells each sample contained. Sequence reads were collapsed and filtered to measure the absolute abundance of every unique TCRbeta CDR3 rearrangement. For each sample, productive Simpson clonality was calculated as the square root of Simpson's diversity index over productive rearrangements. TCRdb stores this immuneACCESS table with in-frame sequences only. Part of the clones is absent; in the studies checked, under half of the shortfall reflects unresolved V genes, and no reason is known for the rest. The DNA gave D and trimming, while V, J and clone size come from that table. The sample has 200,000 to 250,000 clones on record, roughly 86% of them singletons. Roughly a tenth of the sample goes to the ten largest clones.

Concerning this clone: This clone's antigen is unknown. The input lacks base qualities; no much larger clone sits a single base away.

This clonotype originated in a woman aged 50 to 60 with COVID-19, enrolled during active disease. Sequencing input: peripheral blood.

The CDR3 is CASSEGFSGLGGPYGYTF. The DNA sequence follows: TGTGCCAGCAGTGAAGGATTTTCCGGTCTGGGGGGACCTTATGGCTACACCTTC. The chain uses TRBV25-1 and TRBJ1-2; TRBD1 is perhaps the D gene, given 5 matching bases. Taken from cysteine to phenylalanine, the CDR3 has 18 residues. Only CDR3 DNA remains: 54 bases, in frame from the first base. CDR1 and CDR2 were assigned from the germline V gene as MGHDK and SYGVNS. V loses 2 bases of germline sequence and J loses 5 bases, and the interval between the two ends is 24 bases.